This entry lists 27 T cell receptor beta chains sequenced from one sample in a study of cytomegalovirus exposure and HLA in healthy donors (dated by TCRdb to 2017 to 2019). Library generation was performed with the immunoSEQ multiplex PCR assay. For the multiplex PCR, a mixture combining 60 forward primers for TCR Vbeta segments and 13 reverse primers for TCR Jbeta segments was used. As stored in TCRdb, this immuneACCESS dataset retains in-frame rearrangements with V and J assigned. A fraction of the clones does not appear; measured against another copy, unresolved V genes explain less than half of the discrepancy, and the remainder lacks a known reason. The sample table records roughly 75,000 clones; 84% of these occur just once. 18% of the sample is in the top ten clones. Sequencing was done on a sample of PBMCs. The receptors come from a man aged 65-85 years in good health and CMV-seropositive.

Written as DNA, the CDR3 is TGTGCCAGCCTAACTAGCGGGTTCTACAATGAGCAGTTCTTC. It is translated as CASLTSGFYNEQFF. The rearrangement joins TRBV6-1 to TRBJ2-1, with 9 bases that match TRBD2. J was trimmed by 3 bases and V by 8 bases; bases with no gene match: 5. Germline assignment: CDR1 MNHNS and CDR2 SASEGT. The CDR3 is 14 residues long.

This chain connects TRBV5-1 to TRBJ1-2; tentative D call: TRBD1 (6 bases). Trimming cost V 2 bases and J 6 bases, with 8 bases left between them. Germline loops: CDR1 SGHRS, CDR2 YFSETQ. CDR3 length: 12 amino acids. The CDR3 nucleotides read TGCGCCAGCAGCTTACCAGGGGATGGCTACACCTTC. Amino acid sequence: CASSLPGDGYTF.

V usage is TRBV7-2 and J usage is TRBJ1-5; no definite D call. The V end lost 5 bases, the J end lost 3 bases, and 14 bases lay between the germline ends. In germline, CDR1 is SGHTA, CDR2 FQGNSA. The CDR3 has 15 amino acids. DNA for the CDR3: TGTGCCAGCAGCCCTAGCGGGGTTTCCAATCAGCCCCAGCATTTT. Residues: CASSPSGVSNQPQHF.

The chain uses TRBV13 and TRBJ2-7; tentatively, D is TRBD2 (5 bases). This CDR3 has 12 residues. Trimming pared 5 bases from V and 2 bases from J, leaving 7 bases between. Germline-derived CDR1 and CDR2 are PRHDT and FYEKMQ (reference sequence). CDR3 protein: CASSRSAYEQYF. CDR3 DNA sequence: TGTGCCAGCAGCCGTAGCGCCTACGAGCAGTACTTC. Based on the CDR3 plus reference TRBV13 and TRBJ2-7, the full variable domain is AAGVIQSPRHLIKEKRETATLKCYPIPRHDTVYWYQQGPGQDPQFLISFYEKMQSDKGSIPDRFSAQQFSDYHSELNMSSLELGDSALYFCASSRSAYEQYFGPGTRLTVT.

The chain combines TRBV12-5 with TRBJ1-3, with D maybe TRBD1 (6 bases). Between the trimmed V and J ends, which lost 1 base and 2 bases, there was a span of 12 bases. Germline V gene data show CDR1 as LGHNT and CDR2 as FRNRAP. The CDR3 is 16 residues long. The CDR3 DNA is TGTGCTAGTGGTTTGGCAACAGGGCAAGCTGGAAACACCATATATTTT. This codes for CASGLATGQAGNTIYF.

CDR3 amino acids: CASSPRGLAGLLSNTGELFF. CDR3 bases: TGTGCCAGCAGCCCTCGGGGGTTAGCGGGCCTCCTGTCTAATACCGGGGAGCTGTTTTTT. V is TRBV7-3 and J is TRBJ2-2, with 7 bases aligning to TRBD2. From germline, CDR1 is SGHTA and CDR2 FQGTGA. This CDR3 is 20 amino acids long. Unmatched junction bases numbered 23, after V lost 5 bases and J lost 5 bases. The full variable domain, with the rest looked up from reference TRBV7-3 and TRBJ2-2, is GAGVSQTPSNKVTEKGKYVELRCDPISGHTALYWYRQSLGQGPEFLIYFQGTGAADDSGLPNDRFFAVRPEGSVSTLKIQRTERGDSAVYLCASSPRGLAGLLSNTGELFFGEGSRLTVL.

This clone showed up just a few times. The chain joins TRBV7-8 to TRBJ2-1; D is perhaps TRBD2 (5 bases). This CDR3 has 15 residues. Germline CDR1 is SGHVS and CDR2 is FQNEAQ. The V gene lost 0 bases and the J gene lost 5 bases, with 11 bases spanning the gap. This CDR3 reads CASSLALGLNNEQFF. The CDR3 nucleotides are TGTGCCAGCAGCTTAGCGTTAGGACTTAACAATGAGCAGTTCTTC.

The chain is built from TRBV28 and TRBJ1-2; 11 bases agree with TRBD1. In germline, CDR1 is MDHEN, CDR2 SYDVKM. With 6 bases clipped from V and 4 bases from J, the junction kept 4 bases outside the gene matches. The CDR3 is made up of 14 amino acids. In nucleotides, the CDR3 is TGTGCCAGCAGGGGACAGGGGGGTGGCTATGGCTACACCTTC. It translates to CASRGQGGGYGYTF.

The CDR3 DNA follows: TGCGCCAGCAGCTTCGGACAGTCCCCCTACGAGCAGTACTTC. Residues: CASSFGQSPYEQYF. V is TRBV5-1 and J is TRBJ2-7; maybe TRBD1 (6 bases). Trimming pared 2 bases from V and 2 bases from J, leaving 11 bases between. The CDR3 has 14 residues. Looked up from germline, CDR1 is SGHRS and CDR2 is YFSETQ.

The gene calls are TRBV6-1 and TRBJ1-2; D is uncertain. The V end lost 1 base, the J end lost 4 bases, and 10 bases lay between the germline ends. The length of the CDR3 is 14 residues. Germline V gene data show CDR1 as MNHNS and CDR2 as SASEGT. As DNA, the CDR3 is TGTGCCAGCAGTGAAGGTCAGGATGGCTATGGCTACACCTTC. Translating gives CASSEGQDGYGYTF.

The CDR3 DNA follows: TGTGCCAGCTCACCTTCGACAGAGGCCTACGAGCAGTACTTC. Amino acid sequence: CASSPSTEAYEQYF. This rearrangement joins TRBV18 to TRBJ2-7; D is perhaps TRBD1 (5 bases). This CDR3 is built from 14 residues. Germline CDR1 reads KGHSH; CDR2 reads LQKENI. V lost 3 bases to trimming and J lost 2 bases, with 11 bases between them.

The chain is built from TRBV2 and TRBJ1-2; D perhaps matches TRBD1 (5 bases). V lost 8 bases and J 6 bases, leaving 28 bases between the germline ends. Germline CDR1 and CDR2: SNHLY and FYNNEI. This CDR3 contains 17 residues. The CDR3: CASALGISGLLINGYTF. The CDR3 coding sequence is TGTGCCAGCGCCCTGGGCATCTCAGGGCTCCTTATTAATGGCTACACCTTC. The full variable domain, rest sourced from reference TRBV2 and TRBJ1-2, is EPEVTQTPSHQVTQMGQEVILRCVPISNHLYFYWYRQILGQKVEFLVSFYNNEISEKSEIFDDQFSVERPDGSNFTLKIRSTKLEDSAMYFCASALGISGLLINGYTFGSGTRLTVV.

The chain couples TRBV6-1 to TRBJ2-7, with 11 bases fitting TRBD2. CDR3 length: 15 amino acids. Germline CDR1 reads MNHNS; CDR2 reads SASEGT. V lost 4 bases to trimming and J lost 4 bases; unmatched junction nucleotides: 6. The CDR3, as DNA: TGTGCCAGCAGTGGGATAGCGGGGGGGCCGTACGAGCAGTACTTC. Its protein is CASSGIAGGPYEQYF.

This clone was seen a single time. This rearrangement joins TRBV29-1 to TRBJ1-4, with 9 bases matching TRBD1. The CDR3 contains 14 residues. The germline V gene encodes CDR1 SQVTM and CDR2 ANQGSEA. J gave up 7 bases and V 2 bases, and 5 bases lay outside the gene matches. CDR3 in amino acids: CSVEQGQGSEKLFF. For the CDR3, the DNA is TGCAGCGTTGAACAGGGACAGGGAAGTGAAAAACTGTTTTTT.

This chain joins TRBV11-2 and TRBJ2-1; TRBD2 is a possible D gene (6 bases). CDR1 is SGHAT and CDR2 is FQNNGV in the germline V gene. V was cut by 5 bases and J by 3 bases, with 17 bases left in between. The CDR3 sequence is 16 residues long. CDR3 sequence (DNA): TGTGCCAGCAGCCCACGCGGGACTGAAATCTACAATGAGCAGTTCTTC. This codes for CASSPRGTEIYNEQFF. Based on the CDR3 plus reference TRBV11-2 and TRBJ2-1, the full variable domain is EAGVAQSPRYKIIEKRQSVAFWCNPISGHATLYWYQQILGQGPKLLIQFQNNGVVDDSQLPKDRFSAERLKGVDSTLKIQPAKLEDSAVYLCASSPRGTEIYNEQFFGPGTRLTVL.

This clone has only one observation. As DNA, the CDR3 is TGTGCCAGCAGCCTAGGACAGGGATTAGATACGCAGTATTTT. As protein: CASSLGQGLDTQYF. The V call is TRBV7-3, the J call TRBJ2-3; 8 positions agree with TRBD1. CDR1 is SGHTA and CDR2 is FQGTGA in the germline V gene. V shed 5 bases and J 5 bases; nucleotides not matched to a gene: 6. The CDR3 loop spans 14 amino acids.

The chain combines TRBV19 with TRBJ1-4, with no clear D. V shed 7 bases and J shed 6 bases, with 12 bases lying between them. Germline CDR1 and CDR2: LNHDA and SQIVND (reference sequence). This CDR3 spans 13 amino acids. The CDR3 here is CASKNRQDEKLFF. In DNA, the CDR3 is TGTGCCAGTAAGAACAGACAAGATGAAAAACTGTTTTTT.

The chain uses TRBV18 and TRBJ2-1, with 14 bases fitting TRBD2. The CDR3 is 15 amino acids. Germline CDR1 is KGHSH and CDR2 is LQKENI. The V gene end was trimmed by 3 bases and the J gene end by 7 bases; junction bases not matched to a gene: 2. CDR3 amino acids: CASSPGTSGRNEQFF. The CDR3 DNA is TGTGCCAGCTCACCTGGGACTAGCGGGAGAAATGAGCAGTTCTTC.

The chain joins TRBV11-2 to TRBJ1-2; D ambiguous. Trimming shortened V by 5 bases and J by 2 bases, and 9 bases separated the two germline ends. This CDR3 region has 13 residues. In germline, CDR1 is SGHAT, CDR2 FQNNGV. In DNA, the CDR3 is TGTGCCAGCAGCGAAACTACAAACTATGGCTACACCTTC. Encoded protein: CASSETTNYGYTF.

This chain connects TRBV2 to TRBJ2-1; TRBD1 matches 9 bases. This CDR3 comprises 15 residues. Germline-derived CDR1 and CDR2 are SNHLY and FYNNEI. V trimming: 3 bases; J trimming: 7 bases; junction bases outside the gene matches: 7. The CDR3 reads CASSDKGQGTNEQFF. The CDR3 nucleotides are TGTGCCAGCAGTGATAAAGGACAGGGGACAAATGAGCAGTTCTTC.

The chain carries TRBV28 and TRBJ1-2; tentative D call: TRBD1 (5 bases). Germline V gene data show CDR1 as MDHEN and CDR2 as SYDVKM. The CDR3 is 12 amino acids. Trimming took 4 bases from V and 8 from J, leaving 11 bases between them. The CDR3 nucleotides are TGTGCCAGCAGTTGGGGGGAGGGCGGCTACACCTTC. Translated, it gives CASSWGEGGYTF.

The rearrangement joins TRBV2 to TRBJ2-2, with a weak D call TRBD1 (6 bases). The CDR3 length is 13 residues. The germline V gene encodes CDR1 SNHLY and CDR2 FYNNEI. Trimming shortened V by 11 bases and J by 2 bases, and 12 bases separated the two germline ends. The CDR3 loop is CAGGQTNTGELFF. In DNA form, the CDR3 reads TGTGCCGGAGGACAGACTAACACCGGGGAGCTGTTTTTT.

This clone was seen just once. The V gene is TRBV2, the J gene TRBJ2-1, with TRBD2 matching 15 bases. The CDR3 length is 17 residues. Trimming took 10 bases from V and 0 from J; bases not matched to a gene: 7. The germline CDR1 and CDR2 sequences are SNHLY and FYNNEI. Here the CDR3 reads CATSGTSGGLSYNEQFF. In DNA form, the CDR3 reads TGTGCCACCTCCGGGACTAGCGGGGGGCTCTCCTACAATGAGCAGTTCTTC.

The chain is built from TRBV4-2 and TRBJ2-1, with D possibly being TRBD2 (7 bases). Trimming took 3 bases from V and 3 from J, leaving 15 bases between them. Germline V CDR1 and CDR2: LGHNA, YNFKEQ. The CDR3 totals 16 residues. The chain's CDR3 is CASSQDSGVHYNEQFF. CDR3 nucleotides: TGTGCCAGCAGCCAGGACAGCGGGGTGCACTACAATGAGCAGTTCTTC.

This clone has just one count. V usage is TRBV5-1 and J usage is TRBJ2-7; TRBD2 might be the D (6 bases). Deletions cut 4 bases from V and 0 bases from J, with 11 bases between. Germline V gene sequence: CDR1 SGHRS, CDR2 YFSETQ. The CDR3 totals 14 residues. In nucleotides, the CDR3 is TGCGCCAGCAGCCGGGACTTTGACTCCTACGAGCAGTACTTC. Protein: CASSRDFDSYEQYF. The full variable domain, with the rest looked up from reference TRBV5-1 and TRBJ2-7, is KAGVTQTPRYLIKTRGQQVTLSCSPISGHRSVSWYQQTPGQGLQFLFEYFSETQRNKGNFPGRFSGRQFSNSRSEMNVSTLELGDSALYLCASSRDFDSYEQYFGPGTRLTVT.

The chain uses TRBV6-6 and TRBJ2-4; possibly TRBD1 for D (5 bases). The V end lost 7 bases, the J end lost 12 bases, and 19 bases lay between the germline ends. Germline CDR1 reads MNHNY; CDR2 reads SVGAGI (reference sequence). The CDR3 sequence is 13 residues long. CDR3 nucleotides: TGTGCCAGCACCTATCAGGGCGGTGGGAATCAGTACTTC. The encoded protein is CASTYQGGGNQYF.

The chain uses TRBV13 and TRBJ1-2; D perhaps matches TRBD1 (5 bases). The germline V gene has CDR1 PRHDT and CDR2 FYEKMQ (reference sequence). This CDR3 spans 11 amino acids. The V gene lost 5 bases and the J gene lost 8 bases, with 9 bases spanning the gap. The CDR3 loop is CASSRGWGYTF. CDR3 nucleotides: TGTGCCAGCAGCCGGGGGTGGGGCTACACCTTC.